This is a list of T cell receptor beta chains from one sample in a study of T cells in Graves' hyperthyroidism and ophthalmopathy. TCRdb called the multiplex PCR reads again in MiXCR, with one record for every CDR3 protein. The sample shows roughly 400,000 distinct CDR3 sequences, over 12% of them seen only once. The sample taken for sequencing was blood. The receptor source for this set is a man aged 50-60 years with Graves' ophthalmopathy. Both conserved end residues are part of each CDR3. The order of the fields is D gene, J gene, V gene, clone size, CDR3 DNA, CDR3 protein. The D gene is left open where the match is weak. The listing skips clone size in some rows; elsewhere it reads once, few, many or a size class.

>NA|TRBJ1-6|TRBV27|NA
TGTGCCAGCAGTTTATCGATACCACAGGAGGCACCCCTCCACTTT
CASSLSIPQEAPLHF
>NA|TRBJ1-6|TRBV15|many
TGTGCCACCAGCCCACGGTTGGTCACCGATTCACCCCTCCACTTT
CATSPRLVTDSPLHF
>NA|TRBJ2-1|TRBV15|few
TGTGCCACCAGCAGAGAGTTGGGCGGCCTTGGTGAGCAGTTCTTC
CATSRELGGLGEQFF
>NA|TRBJ2-1|TRBV7-8|NA
TGTGCCAGCAGCTGGGCCGGAAGCTCCTACAATGAGCAGTTCTTC
CASSWAGSSYNEQFF
>NA|TRBJ2-2|TRBV6-2/TRBV6-3|NA
TGTGCCAGCAGTTACTCCAGACCAGCCACCGGGGAGCTGTTTTTT
CASSYSRPATGELFF
>TRBD1|TRBJ1-1|TRBV28|NA
TGTGCCAGCAGTTTAGAGGACAGGGGCTCCCGGGCTGAAGCTTTCTTT
CASSLEDRGSRAEAFF
>TRBD2|TRBJ2-5|TRBV20-1|NA
TGCAGTGCCCACAGAGCCTCGGCGGGAGGGACGAAGACCCAGTACTTC
CSAHRASAGGTKTQYF
>NA|TRBJ2-1|TRBV9|NA
TGTGCCAGCAGCGGGAACGACAGGAAGAGCTCCTACAATGAGCAGTTCTTC
CASSGNDRKSSYNEQFF
>NA|TRBJ1-3|TRBV30|many
TGTGCCAGCAACCAGGGTTACGGAAACACCATATATTTT
CASNQGYGNTIYF
>TRBD1|TRBJ1-4|TRBV19|once
TGTGCCAGTAGTAGCGGACAGGGCTATGAAAAACTGTTTTTT
CASSSGQGYEKLFF
>TRBD2|TRBJ2-1|TRBV6-1|NA
TGTGCCAGCACCTCTGCTAAGGCTAGCGGGTACAATGAGCAGTTCTTC
CASTSAKASGYNEQFF
>TRBD2|TRBJ2-1|TRBV12-5|NA
TGTGCTAGTGGGCGGACTAGCGGGAATGAGCAGTTCTTC
CASGRTSGNEQFF
>NA|TRBJ2-3|TRBV11-2|many
TGTGCCAGCAGCTGGGGACGGGCCTTCACAGATACGCAGTATTTT
CASSWGRAFTDTQYF
>NA|TRBJ2-7|TRBV7-3|many
TGTGCCAGCAGTTCTGGGCGTTCGGTCGCGCAGTACTTC
CASSSGRSVAQYF
>TRBD2|TRBJ2-2|TRBV9|NA
TGTGCCAGCAGCGTTTTAACTAGCGGGAGTTGGGACACCGGGGAGCTGTTTTTT
CASSVLTSGSWDTGELFF
>TRBD2|TRBJ2-7|TRBV3-1|many
TGTGCCAGCAGCCAAGACCTAGTAGCGGGAGGCTACGAGCAGTACTTC
CASSQDLVAGGYEQYF